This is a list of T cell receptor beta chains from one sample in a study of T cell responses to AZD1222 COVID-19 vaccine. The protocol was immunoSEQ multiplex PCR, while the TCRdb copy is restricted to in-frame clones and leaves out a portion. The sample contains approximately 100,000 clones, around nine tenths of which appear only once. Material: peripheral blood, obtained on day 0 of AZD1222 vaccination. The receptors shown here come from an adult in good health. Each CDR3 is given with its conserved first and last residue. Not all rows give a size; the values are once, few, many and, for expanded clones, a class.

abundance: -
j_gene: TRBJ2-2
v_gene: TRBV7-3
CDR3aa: CASSPNRGFGGELFF

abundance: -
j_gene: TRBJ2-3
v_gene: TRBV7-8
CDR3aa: CASSLFGLVGGPSSTDTQYF

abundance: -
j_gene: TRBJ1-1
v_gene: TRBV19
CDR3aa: CASSIQGGNTEAFF

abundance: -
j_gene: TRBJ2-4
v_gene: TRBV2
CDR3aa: CASSEDRAGYIQYF

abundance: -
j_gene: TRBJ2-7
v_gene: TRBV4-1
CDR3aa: CASSQDLGGSYEQYF

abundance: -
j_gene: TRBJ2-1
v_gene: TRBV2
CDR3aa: CASSGREVFVNEQFF

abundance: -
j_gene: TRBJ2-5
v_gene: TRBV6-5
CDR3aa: CASSYDSSGVGETQYF

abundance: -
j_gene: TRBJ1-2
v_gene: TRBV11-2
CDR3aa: CASRPGGAEDYGYTF

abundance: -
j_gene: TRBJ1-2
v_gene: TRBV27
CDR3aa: CASSLSLAVINYGYTF

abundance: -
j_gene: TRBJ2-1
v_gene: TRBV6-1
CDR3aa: CASREGTENEQFF

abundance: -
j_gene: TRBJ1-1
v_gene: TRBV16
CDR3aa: CASSQFGQGDAEAFF

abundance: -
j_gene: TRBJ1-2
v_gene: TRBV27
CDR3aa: CASSGQGNYGYTF

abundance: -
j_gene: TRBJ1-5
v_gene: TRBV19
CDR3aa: CASSMGPSSPQVGGNQPQHF

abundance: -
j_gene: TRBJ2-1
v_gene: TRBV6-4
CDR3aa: CASSTSGGAGNEQFF

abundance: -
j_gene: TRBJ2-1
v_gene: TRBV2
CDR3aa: CASTPTGGLPNEQFF

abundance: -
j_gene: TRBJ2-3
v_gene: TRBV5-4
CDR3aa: CASSLPGQSTDTQYF

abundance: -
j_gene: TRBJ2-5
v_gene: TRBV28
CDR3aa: CASTGTSYETQYF

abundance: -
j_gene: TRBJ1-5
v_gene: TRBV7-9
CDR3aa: CASSLGTQPQHF

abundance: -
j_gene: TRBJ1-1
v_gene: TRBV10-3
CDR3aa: CATKGGGPEAFF

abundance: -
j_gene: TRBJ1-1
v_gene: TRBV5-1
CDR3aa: CASSFATGMNTEAFF

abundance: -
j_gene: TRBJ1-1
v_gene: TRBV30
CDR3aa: CAWSGGALLNTEAFF

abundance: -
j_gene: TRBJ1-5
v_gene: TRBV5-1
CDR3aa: CASSLGENQPQHF

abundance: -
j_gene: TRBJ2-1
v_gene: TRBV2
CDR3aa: CASGDEQTSINEQFF

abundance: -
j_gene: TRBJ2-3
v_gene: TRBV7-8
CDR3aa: CASSLGAGTRGDTQYF

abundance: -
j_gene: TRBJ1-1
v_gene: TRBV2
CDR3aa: CASSWDRQAFF

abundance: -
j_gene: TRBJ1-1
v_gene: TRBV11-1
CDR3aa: CASSRGQGSTEAFF

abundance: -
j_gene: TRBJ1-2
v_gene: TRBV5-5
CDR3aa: CASRRPGGLGGYTF

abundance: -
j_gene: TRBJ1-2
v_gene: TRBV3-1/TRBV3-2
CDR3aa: CASSQDNRDGYTF

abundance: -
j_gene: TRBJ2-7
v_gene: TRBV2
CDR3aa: CASSAGTGSYEQYF

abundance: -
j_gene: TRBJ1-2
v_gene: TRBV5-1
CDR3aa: CASSPGQDSWANYGYTF

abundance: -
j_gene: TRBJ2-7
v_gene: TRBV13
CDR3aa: CASRQLVGTYEQYF

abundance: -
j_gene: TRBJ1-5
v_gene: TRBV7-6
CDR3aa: CASSLDRGFNQPQHF

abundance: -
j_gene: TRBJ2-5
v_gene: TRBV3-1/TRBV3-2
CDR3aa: CASSQETSGETQYF

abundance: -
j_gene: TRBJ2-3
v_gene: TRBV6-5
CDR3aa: CASGGDTQYF

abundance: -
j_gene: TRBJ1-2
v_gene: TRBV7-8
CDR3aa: CASSFAGTGDNYGYTF

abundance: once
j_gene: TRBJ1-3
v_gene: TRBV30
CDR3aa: CAWSTREGTIYF

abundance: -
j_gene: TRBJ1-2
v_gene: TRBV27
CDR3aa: CASSPLDRDYGYTF

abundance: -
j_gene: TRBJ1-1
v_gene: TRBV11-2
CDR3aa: CASSLNRDLGEAFF

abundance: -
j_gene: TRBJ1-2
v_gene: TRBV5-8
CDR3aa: CASRILGTNYGYTF

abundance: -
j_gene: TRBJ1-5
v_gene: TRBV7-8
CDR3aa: CASSLTGVYQPQHF

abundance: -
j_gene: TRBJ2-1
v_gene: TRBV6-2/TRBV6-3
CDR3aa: CASSYSISGGASYNEQFF

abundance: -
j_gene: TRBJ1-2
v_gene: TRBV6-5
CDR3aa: CASKRTGLNYGYTF

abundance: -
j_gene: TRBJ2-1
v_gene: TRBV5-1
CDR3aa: CASSLSGGNEQFF

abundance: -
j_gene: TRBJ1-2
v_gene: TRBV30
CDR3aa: CAWSSKGTDSGYTF

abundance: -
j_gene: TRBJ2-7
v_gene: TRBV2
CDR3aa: CASSAERGLHYEQYF

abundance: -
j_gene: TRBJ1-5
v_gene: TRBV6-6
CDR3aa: CASSQQGSNQPQHF

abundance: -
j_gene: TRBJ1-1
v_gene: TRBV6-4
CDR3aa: CASSSMANTEAFF

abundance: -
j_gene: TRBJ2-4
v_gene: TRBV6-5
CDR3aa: CASRAGTGAGNIQYF

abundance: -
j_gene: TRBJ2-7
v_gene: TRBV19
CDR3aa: CASSLGRGTIYEQYF

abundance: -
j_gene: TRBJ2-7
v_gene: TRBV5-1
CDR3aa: CASSLGGQDYEQYF

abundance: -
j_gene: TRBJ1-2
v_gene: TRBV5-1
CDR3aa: CASSLATPTAGYGYTF

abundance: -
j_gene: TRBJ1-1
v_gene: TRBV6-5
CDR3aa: CASTTQVNTEAFF

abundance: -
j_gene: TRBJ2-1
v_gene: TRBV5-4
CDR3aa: CASSWWGGRREEQFF